This passage covers 32 T cell receptor beta chains from one sample sequenced in a study of T cells in Graves' hyperthyroidism and ophthalmopathy. Researchers took RNA transcripts and amplified the TCR beta CDR3 regions from them. Primed by the HTBI set, a first-round RT-PCR was run on the TCR CDR3. From the multiplex PCR reads, TCRdb called clonotypes with MiXCR, one entry per CDR3 protein. The sample includes over 450,000 distinct CDR3 sequences, around 15% seen only once; the top ten take roughly 17%. What was sequenced was blood. These receptors came from a woman under 30 with Graves' hyperthyroidism.

The sample holds many counts of this clonotype. The chain links TRBV6-2 or TRBV6-3 to TRBJ1-5; D not resolved. Deletions cut 4 bases from V and 9 bases from J, with 16 bases between. Germline values: CDR1 MNHEY, CDR2 SVGEGT. The CDR3 contains 14 residues. The CDR3 region is CASSSSARNRPQHF. The CDR3 DNA follows: TGTGCCAGCAGTTCCTCGGCGCGGAATAGGCCCCAGCATTTT.

This clonotype was seen only a few times. The rearrangement links TRBV20-1 to TRBJ1-5; 11 nucleotides agree with TRBD1. V lost 6 bases to trimming and J lost 4 bases; unmatched junction nucleotides: 20. The CDR3 runs 19 residues. From germline, CDR1 is DFQATT and CDR2 SNEGSKA (reference sequence). This CDR3 is CSAVPSNRDRGLSNQPQHF. Here the CDR3 DNA reads TGCAGTGCCGTTCCTAGCAACCGGGACAGGGGGTTGAGTAATCAGCCCCAGCATTTT.

This clonotype was counted ten times or more. The V call is TRBV27, the J call TRBJ1-2; 11 bases fit TRBD1. The CDR3 loop spans 14 amino acids. Germline V CDR1 and CDR2: MNHEY, SMNVEV (reference sequence). Trimming removed 6 bases from V and 5 bases from J; junction bases left unmatched: 5. CDR3 nucleotides: TGTGCCAGCAGAGGACAGGGGGCTAGGTATGGCTACACCTTC. Translating it yields CASRGQGARYGYTF.

This clonotype has at least ten counts. CDR3 in DNA: TGTGCCAGCAGTTACTCGGACAGGGCGTACTATGGCTACACCTTC. Protein: CASSYSDRAYYGYTF. The V gene is TRBV6-6, the J gene TRBJ1-2, with 8 positions matching TRBD1. The CDR3 has 15 amino acids. Unmatched junction bases numbered 3, after V lost 0 bases and J lost 3 bases. Looked up from germline, CDR1 is MNHNY and CDR2 is SVGAGI (reference sequence).

This clonotype has a count of ten or more. The V call is TRBV6-2 or TRBV6-3, the J call TRBJ2-7, with TRBD2 matching 9 bases. The CDR3 totals 14 residues. Germline V CDR1 and CDR2: MNHEY, SVGEGT. Germline trimming cut 10 bases from V and 2 bases from J; bases unmatched to any gene: 9. The CDR3 DNA reads TGTGCCACCAAACCTAGCGGGAACGCCTACGAGCAGTACTTC. The encoded protein is CATKPSGNAYEQYF.

At least ten counts were recorded for this clonotype. The chain couples TRBV7-2 to TRBJ2-2; maybe TRBD2 (5 bases). The CDR3 is 15 residues long. Trimming left V 5 bases short and J 4 bases short, with 14 bases between. The germline V gene has CDR1 SGHTA and CDR2 FQGNSA. The chain's CDR3 is CASSPGGLSTGELFF. The DNA for the CDR3 is TGTGCCAGCAGCCCCGGAGGACTCAGCACCGGGGAGCTGTTTTTT.

Ten or more counts support this clonotype. The V and J genes are TRBV27 and TRBJ1-2; 7 bases fit TRBD1. The CDR3 contains 16 residues. Germline V lookup: CDR1 MNHEY, CDR2 SMNVEV (reference sequence). The trim removed 6 bases at V and 8 bases at J, leaving 18 bases unmatched. DNA of the CDR3: TGTGCCAGCAGAGCAGGGGGGGGCCGCAGTCTATGGGGCTACACCTTC. Protein: CASRAGGGRSLWGYTF.

This clonotype turned up a few times. This chain links TRBV6-1 with TRBJ1-1; D is unresolved. Germline CDR1 is MNHNS and CDR2 is SASEGT. CDR3 length equals 14 residues. V lost 6 bases and J lost 0, with 11 bases in between. CDR3 residues: CASSRGRMNTEAFF. The CDR3 nucleotides read TGTGCCAGCAGCCGCGGACGGATGAACACTGAAGCTTTCTTT.

The chain joins TRBV4-1 to TRBJ2-4; TRBD1 aligns across 9 bases. This CDR3 comprises 16 residues. Germline assignment: CDR1 MGHRA and CDR2 YSYEKL. V trimming: 1 base; J trimming: 7 bases; junction bases outside the gene matches: 8. CDR3 nucleotide sequence: TGCGCCAGCAGCCAAGGGACATTAGGACAGGGGAACATTCAGTACTTC. Protein product: CASSQGTLGQGNIQYF.

A few counts support this clonotype. The gene calls are TRBV15 and TRBJ1-1, with 8 bases identical to TRBD1. Germline assignment: CDR1 LNHNV and CDR2 YYDKDF (reference sequence). Germline trimming cut 3 bases from V and 4 bases from J; bases unmatched to any gene: 4. This CDR3 contains 14 residues. CDR3: CATSSDRGGTEAFF. The CDR3 region has the DNA TGTGCCACCAGCAGCGACAGGGGAGGCACTGAAGCTTTCTTT.

At least ten counts were recorded for this clonotype. The chain uses TRBV19 and TRBJ1-1; a weak D match, TRBD1 (6 bases). V was clipped by 6 bases and J by 5 bases, with 10 bases between them. Looked up from germline, CDR1 is LNHDA and CDR2 is SQIVND (reference sequence). The CDR3 is 12 residues long. CDR3: CASRRTETEAFF. CDR3 DNA sequence: TGTGCCAGTAGAAGGACAGAGACTGAAGCTTTCTTT.

This clonotype was observed a handful of times. The gene calls are TRBV20-1 and TRBJ1-5; 7 bases are a match to TRBD1. The CDR3 is made up of 14 amino acids. With V trimmed by 1 base and J by 7 bases, 7 bases remained unmatched. CDR1 is DFQATT and CDR2 is SNEGSKA in the germline V gene (reference sequence). The CDR3 DNA sequence: TGCAGTGCTAGAGTCGGAGGGGGCGGGCAGCCCCAGCATTTT. Amino acids: CSARVGGGGQPQHF.

This clonotype was detected many times. This chain links TRBV27 with TRBJ2-5; D is possibly TRBD1 (6 bases). Germline values: CDR1 MNHEY, CDR2 SMNVEV (reference sequence). Trimming stripped 4 bases from V and 5 bases from J, with 11 bases between. The CDR3 covers 13 residues. CDR3 in amino acids: CASSWGPRETQYF. CDR3 DNA: TGTGCCAGCAGTTGGGGGCCTAGGGAGACCCAGTACTTC.

This clonotype was seen repeatedly, ten times or more. This chain joins TRBV2 and TRBJ2-2; D is ambiguous. The CDR3 totals 13 residues. With 5 bases removed from V and 6 bases from J, the gap between germline ends came to 10 bases. CDR1 is SNHLY, CDR2 FYNNEI, per germline. CDR3 loop: CASSWVKAGELFF. The CDR3 nucleotides are TGTGCCAGCAGTTGGGTAAAGGCCGGGGAGCTGTTTTTT.

This clonotype has at least ten counts. This sequence joins TRBV19 and TRBJ2-3; D may match TRBD1 or TRBD2 (6 bases each). The V end was cut by 5 bases, the J end by 4 bases, with 16 bases between. Per the germline V gene, CDR1 is LNHDA and CDR2 is SQIVND (reference sequence). This CDR3 is built from 15 residues. For the CDR3, the DNA is TGTGCCAGTAGTGGGACACCGTGGAGGGCAGATACGCAGTATTTT. This codes for CASSGTPWRADTQYF.

This clonotype was picked up a small number of times. V usage is TRBV10-3 and J usage is TRBJ2-7, with a tentative D call TRBD2 (5 bases). CDR1 is ENHRY and CDR2 is SYGVKD in the germline V gene. Trimming cost V 6 bases and J 3 bases, with 12 bases left between them. The CDR3 consists of 13 residues. The CDR3 here is CAISPNRDYEQYF. The CDR3 bases are TGTGCCATCAGCCCAAACCGGGACTACGAGCAGTACTTC.

V is TRBV7-9 and J is TRBJ2-7; D unclear. The CDR3 is 11 amino acids. The germline gives CDR1 SEHNR, CDR2 FQNEAQ (reference sequence). V lost 5 bases and J 7 bases, leaving 9 bases between the germline ends. CDR3 DNA: TGTGCCAGCAGCCCTGGGCGGGAGCAGTACTTC. This translates into CASSPGREQYF. The entire variable domain, with the rest obtained from reference TRBV7-9 and TRBJ2-7, is as follows: DTGVSQNPRHKITKRGQNVTFRCDPISEHNRLYWYRQTLGQGPEFLTYFQNEAQLEKSRLLSDRFSAERPKGSFSTLEIQRTEQGDSAMYLCASSPGREQYFGPGTRLTVT.

This clonotype has a handful of counts. This CDR3 is CASSQDTIGGGDYNEQFF. The CDR3 DNA sequence: TGTGCCAGCAGCCAAGATACGATAGGAGGGGGGGACTACAATGAGCAGTTCTTC. V is TRBV4-2 and J is TRBJ2-1, with TRBD2 as a possible D gene (7 bases). With 0 bases removed from V and 3 bases from J, the gap between germline ends came to 18 bases. The V gene's germline CDR1 is LGHNA and CDR2 YNFKEQ. CDR3 length: 18 residues.

This clonotype came up a few times. The V call is TRBV7-4, the J call TRBJ1-2; D might be TRBD1 (6 bases). The CDR3 runs 15 residues. Germline V gene data show CDR1 as SGHVT and CDR2 as SQSDAQ. V gave up 1 base and J gave up 3 bases, with 12 bases separating them. Here the CDR3 DNA reads TGTGCCAGCAGCTTAGACGCCCAGGGGTACTATGGCTACACCTTC. Its translation is CASSLDAQGYYGYTF.

In its sample, this clonotype was seen many times. CDR3 in amino acids: CASSYSGGTEAFF. The CDR3 DNA reads as TGTGCCAGCAGTTATTCCGGGGGCACTGAAGCTTTCTTT. The chain couples TRBV6-5 to TRBJ1-1; a weak D match, TRBD1 (5 bases). This CDR3 has 13 amino acids. The V gene lost 3 bases and the J gene lost 4 bases, with 9 bases spanning the gap. CDR1 is MNHEY and CDR2 is SVGAGI in the germline V gene.

Notes on this clonotype: The CDR3 end shows no conserved phenylalanine or tryptophan, and so a read error is likely. The chain has TRBV5-5 and TRBJ2-7; TRBD2 agrees at 12 bases. CDR1 and CDR2 (germline): SGHKS, YYEKEE (reference sequence). The CDR3 contains 14 residues. V trimming: 2 bases; J trimming: 6 bases; junction bases outside the gene matches: 3. This chain's CDR3 is CASSFRLAGVEQYL. CDR3 nucleotides: TGTGCCAGCAGCTTTCGACTAGCGGGAGTCGAGCAGTACTTA.

This clonotype was detected ten times or more. The rearrangement joins TRBV4-1 to TRBJ2-1; either TRBD1 or TRBD2 may supply D (5 bases each). The CDR3 is made up of 16 amino acids. The germline V and J ends were trimmed by 0 bases and 4 bases, with 13 bases remaining between them. Germline CDR1 MGHRA, CDR2 YSYEKL. The DNA for the CDR3 is TGCGCCAGCAGCCAAGATGCAGGGAGCGGTTACAATGAGCAGTTCTTC. It yields the protein CASSQDAGSGYNEQFF.

This clonotype appeared many times. V gene TRBV11-3 combines with J gene TRBJ2-5; 9 bases map to TRBD2. The CDR3 is 15 residues long. The trim removed 3 bases at V and 0 bases at J, leaving 2 bases unmatched. Germline CDR1 reads SGHNT; CDR2 reads YENEEA. The DNA of the CDR3 is TGTGCCAGCAGCTTGGCTAGCGGGAACCAAGAGACCCAGTACTTC. Its translation: CASSLASGNQETQYF.

This clonotype was picked up many times. The V call is TRBV5-1, the J call TRBJ2-1; 7 bases fit TRBD2. There are 16 residues in the CDR3. The germline V gene has CDR1 SGHRS and CDR2 YFSETQ. The V gene end was trimmed by 0 bases and the J gene end by 5 bases; junction bases not matched to a gene: 8. The CDR3 protein is CASSLGLASGNNEQFF. The DNA of the CDR3 is TGCGCCAGCAGCTTGGGTCTGGCTAGCGGAAACAATGAGCAGTTCTTC.

This clonotype was seen ten or more times. The rearrangement links TRBV12-3 or TRBV12-4 to TRBJ1-5, with D hard to call. V lost 8 bases and J 4 bases, leaving 12 bases between the germline ends. This CDR3 has 13 residues. In DNA, the CDR3 is TGTGCCAGCTCGACCGAGCTGAATCAGCCCCAGCATTTT. It encodes CASSTELNQPQHF.

The V gene is TRBV20-1, the J gene TRBJ2-4; 8 bases agree with TRBD1. The CDR3 totals 12 residues. V lost 6 bases to trimming and J lost 8 bases; unmatched junction nucleotides: 6. Germline V gene lookup returns CDR1 DFQATT and CDR2 SNEGSKA (reference sequence). The CDR3 reads CSARTGLDIQYF. CDR3 in DNA: TGCAGTGCCCGGACAGGGTTGGACATTCAGTACTTC.

This clonotype was counted at least ten times. The chain links TRBV18 to TRBJ1-2; D might be TRBD1 (6 bases). The CDR3 is 14 residues long. Germline V gene lookup returns CDR1 KGHSH and CDR2 LQKENI. Trimming shortened V by 2 bases and J by 6 bases, and 13 bases separated the two germline ends. DNA for the CDR3: TGTGCCAGCTCACCAAGAGAGGCAGGGGATGGCTACACCTTC. This sequence encodes CASSPREAGDGYTF. Filled out from reference TRBV18 and TRBJ1-2, the complete variable domain reads NAGVMQNPRHLVRRRGQEARLRCSPMKGHSHVYWYRQLPEEGLKFMVYLQKENIIDESGMPKERFSAEFPKEGPSILRIQQVVRGDSAAYFCASSPREAGDGYTFGSGTRLTVV.

This clonotype was counted at least ten times. The rearrangement links TRBV27 to TRBJ1-4, with D perhaps matching TRBD1 (5 bases). The CDR3 consists of 16 residues. Trimming stripped 8 bases from V and 0 bases from J, with 16 bases between. CDR1 is MNHEY and CDR2 is SMNVEV in the germline V gene (reference sequence). The CDR3 loop reads CASVGGVGTTNEKLFF. For the CDR3, the DNA is TGTGCCAGCGTGGGGGGGGTGGGGACAACTAATGAAAAACTGTTTTTT.

The chain employs TRBV6-1 and TRBJ2-1, with 10 bases matching TRBD2. This CDR3 contains 16 residues. The junction had 11 bases not matched to a gene; V was cut back by 5 bases and J by 7 bases. Germline V gives CDR1 MNHNS, CDR2 SASEGT. The CDR3 DNA is TGTGCCAGCAGTTCAATGAGCGGGAGGGCCTCGAATGAGCAGTTCTTC. It yields the protein CASSSMSGRASNEQFF.

The chain links TRBV6-5 to TRBJ1-3, with D possibly being TRBD1 (6 bases). The CDR3 is made up of 15 amino acids. Trimming removed 2 bases from V and 1 base from J, with 9 bases in between. The germline V gene encodes CDR1 MNHEY and CDR2 SVGAGI. DNA for the CDR3: TGTGCCAGCAGTTACGACAGGTGGTCTGGAAACACCATATATTTT. Its protein product is CASSYDRWSGNTIYF.

This clonotype was counted ten times or more. The CDR3: CSAWTGGSTEAFF. As DNA, the CDR3 is TGCAGCGCCTGGACAGGGGGCAGCACTGAAGCTTTCTTT. The rearrangement links TRBV29-1 to TRBJ1-1; 11 bases line up with TRBD1. Losses at the gene ends were 7 bases for V and 4 bases for J; bases not matched to a gene: 5. The CDR3 spans 13 residues. Germline CDR1 and CDR2: SQVTM and ANQGSEA.

Points on this clonotype: One base away lies a much larger clone, so this may be a sequencing read error. The V and J genes are TRBV6-2 or TRBV6-3 and TRBJ2-1; TRBD2 aligns across 13 bases. CDR1 and CDR2 (germline): MNHEY, SVGEGT. The V segment lost 7 bases and the J segment 8 bases; nucleotides outside the gene matches: 8. The CDR3 is made up of 15 amino acids. The chain's CDR3 is CASTPGLAGAHEQFF. For the CDR3, the DNA is TGTGCCAGCACACCTGGACTAGCGGGAGCCCATGAGCAGTTCTTC.